These T cell receptor beta chains were read from a single sample in a study of preoperative IRX-2 immunotherapy in early breast cancer. TCRdb keeps only in-frame clones here, not all; method: immunoSEQ multiplex PCR. The profile shows approximately 98,000 clones, roughly 88% of them singletons. The source material was tumor tissue, sampled after IRX-2 immunotherapy. Receptors originate from a human donor with breast cancer. The CDR3 runs from the conserved cysteine through the conserved F or W. D genes are given only for firm matches. Not all rows give a size; the values are once, few, many and, for expanded clones, a class.

j_gene | d_gene | v_gene | abundance | CDR3aa | CDR3nt
TRBJ2-1 | - | TRBV28 | - | CASSPRGTVYNEQFF | TGTGCCAGCAGTCCAAGGGGGACTGTATACAATGAGCAGTTCTTC
TRBJ1-2 | TRBD1 | TRBV2 | - | CASSGLGDRGQNYYGYTF | TGTGCCAGCAGTGGCCTGGGGGACAGGGGCCAAAATTACTATGGCTACACCTTC
TRBJ1-4 | - | TRBV5-1 | - | CASSLEGATNEKLFF | TGCGCCAGCAGCTTGGAAGGCGCAACTAATGAAAAACTGTTTTTT
TRBJ1-5 | - | TRBV19 | - | CASSPQGQPQHF | TGTGCCAGTAGTCCCCAGGGGCAGCCCCAGCATTTT
TRBJ2-4 | - | TRBV7-1 | - | CASSPKQEAGWRTKNIQYF | TGTGCCAGCAGCCCGAAGCAGGAGGCAGGGTGGAGGACCAAAAACATTCAGTACTTC
TRBJ2-7 | - | TRBV15 | - | CATSRERAKSYEQYF | TGTGCCACCAGCAGAGAAAGGGCCAAATCCTACGAGCAGTACTTC
TRBJ2-2 | TRBD1 | TRBV19 | - | CASTRRQGYTGELFF | TGTGCCAGTACACGAAGACAGGGGTACACCGGGGAGCTGTTTTTT
TRBJ2-1 | TRBD2 | TRBV19 | - | CASIRAGENKNEQFF | TGTGCCAGTATCAGAGCGGGAGAGAATAAAAATGAGCAGTTCTTC
TRBJ2-7 | TRBD2 | TRBV15 | - | CATSRELAGESEQYF | TGTGCCACCAGCAGGGAGCTAGCGGGAGAAAGCGAGCAGTACTTC
TRBJ2-2 | - | TRBV30 | - | CAWRFGGTGELFF | TGTGCCTGGAGGTTCGGCGGGACCGGGGAGCTGTTTTTT
TRBJ1-1 | - | TRBV7-7 | - | CASSPGLSGTEAFF | TGTGCCAGCAGCCCGGGACTGTCGGGCACTGAAGCTTTCTTT
TRBJ1-1 | - | TRBV28 | - | CASSPRGRGNTEAFF | TGTGCCAGCAGTCCCCGGGGCCGTGGGAACACTGAAGCTTTCTTT
TRBJ2-2 | TRBD1 | TRBV5-1 | - | CASSRGQGGNTGELFF | TGCGCCAGCAGCAGAGGACAGGGAGGGAACACCGGGGAGCTGTTTTTT
TRBJ1-1 | - | TRBV29-1 | - | CSVTGILRGVTEAFF | TGCAGCGTTACAGGGATTTTACGGGGAGTGACTGAAGCTTTCTTT
TRBJ1-4 | - | TRBV6-8 | - | CASSLGGGRNEKLFF | TGTGCCAGCAGCCTCGGTGGTGGGCGAAATGAAAAACTGTTTTTT
TRBJ2-2 | TRBD2 | TRBV6-7 | few | CASRTTGLTGELFF | TGTGCCAGCAGAACCACGGGACTAACCGGGGAGCTGTTTTTT
TRBJ1-2 | TRBD1 | TRBV5-1 | - | CASSLGSGGLNGYTF | TGCGCCAGCAGCTTGGGGTCAGGGGGTTTGAATGGCTACACCTTC
TRBJ2-7 | - | TRBV15 | - | CATSTRHPSYEQYF | TGTGCCACCAGCACCCGACATCCTTCCTACGAGCAGTACTTC
TRBJ1-5 | - | TRBV6-8 | few | CASRLGTIGNQPQHF | TGTGCCAGCAGGTTAGGGACTATTGGGAATCAGCCCCAGCATTTT
TRBJ2-1 | TRBD1 | TRBV5-1 | - | CASSLTGTGVYEQFF | TGCGCCAGCAGCTTGACGGGTACAGGGGTCTATGAGCAGTTCTTC
TRBJ2-7 | TRBD2 | TRBV19 | - | CATANSGRGYEQYF | TGTGCCACCGCTAATAGCGGGAGGGGATACGAGCAGTACTTC
TRBJ2-7 | TRBD1 | TRBV15 | - | CATSRVQGDYEQYF | TGTGCCACCAGCAGAGTACAGGGGGACTACGAGCAGTACTTC
TRBJ2-6 | - | TRBV6-4 | - | CVSMLGSSGANVLTF | TGTGTTTCCATGCTTGGAAGCTCTGGGGCCAACGTCCTGACTTTC
TRBJ1-6 | - | TRBV28 | once | CASRGTGTGISPLHF | TGTGCCAGCAGGGGTACCGGGACGGGCATTTCACCCCTCCACTTT
TRBJ2-2 | TRBD2 | TRBV6-8 | - | CASSYGLAVNTGELFF | TGTGCCAGCAGTTACGGTCTAGCGGTTAACACCGGGGAGCTGTTTTTT
TRBJ1-5 | - | TRBV19 | - | CATSEGSNQPQHF | TGTGCCACCTCGGAGGGTAGTAATCAGCCCCAGCATTTT
TRBJ1-2 | TRBD1 | TRBV5-1 | - | CASSLGGTGTNYGYTF | TGCGCCAGCAGCTTGGGAGGGACAGGAACTAACTATGGCTACACCTTC
TRBJ2-7 | - | TRBV6-8 | - | CANRDNGEDEQYF | TGTGCCAACCGAGATAATGGGGAAGATGAGCAGTACTTC
TRBJ2-5 | - | TRBV7-4 | - | CASSPLPGETQYF | TGTGCCAGCAGCCCCTTACCCGGGGAGACCCAGTACTTC
TRBJ2-1 | - | TRBV14 | - | CASSQGPADSYNEQFF | TGTGCCAGCAGCCAAGGACCTGCGGACTCCTACAATGAGCAGTTCTTC
TRBJ1-4 | - | TRBV6-4 | - | CASRAHGGTGEKLFF | TGTGCCAGCAGAGCCCACGGGGGGACGGGTGAAAAACTGTTTTTT
TRBJ1-2 | TRBD1 | TRBV19 | - | CASSVGTGWAYGYTF | TGTGCCAGTAGTGTCGGGACAGGGTGGGCCTATGGCTACACCTTC